A selection of T cell receptor beta chains follows, all from one sample in a study of blood T cell repertoires in COVID-19. Sequenced by immunoSEQ multiplex PCR; TCRdb stores in-frame clones only, minus some. Among some 190,000 clones listed, roughly 80% were seen once. The source material was peripheral blood. Receptors originate from a woman in her fifties or sixties with COVID-19, enrolled during active disease. CDR3s include the opening cysteine and the closing phenylalanine or tryptophan. The order of the fields is clone size, V gene, D gene, CDR3 length, J gene, CDR3 DNA, CDR3 protein. D genes are given only for firm matches. Clone size is shown for a subset of rows, as once, few, many or a class of expanded clone.

clone size: -; V gene: TRBV18; D gene: -; CDR3 length: 14; J gene: TRBJ2-5; CDR3 DNA: TGTGCCAGCTCCCCTCCGGAGGGCCCCGAGACCCAGTACTTC; CDR3 protein: CASSPPEGPETQYF
clone size: few; V gene: TRBV3-1/TRBV3-2; D gene: TRBD2; CDR3 length: 13; J gene: TRBJ2-5; CDR3 DNA: TGTGCCAGCAGCCCAGCGGGGCTGGAGACCCAGTACTTC; CDR3 protein: CASSPAGLETQYF
clone size: few; V gene: TRBV7-2; D gene: -; CDR3 length: 14; J gene: TRBJ1-1; CDR3 DNA: TGTGCCAGCAGCGCTGGCAGGCAGAACACTGAAGCTTTCTTT; CDR3 protein: CASSAGRQNTEAFF
clone size: -; V gene: TRBV28; D gene: -; CDR3 length: 14; J gene: TRBJ1-1; CDR3 DNA: TGTGCCAGCCCCCCACGGGGACAGAACACTGAAGCTTTCTTT; CDR3 protein: CASPPRGQNTEAFF
clone size: -; V gene: TRBV2; D gene: TRBD2; CDR3 length: 16; J gene: TRBJ2-3; CDR3 DNA: TGTGCCAGCAGGAAGCTAGCGGGAGTAGAGACAGATACGCAGTATTTT; CDR3 protein: CASRKLAGVETDTQYF
clone size: once; V gene: TRBV28; D gene: -; CDR3 length: 11; J gene: TRBJ1-5; CDR3 DNA: TGTGCCAGCAGCATATCGAGGACAGTCCATTTT; CDR3 protein: CASSISRTVHF
clone size: few; V gene: TRBV11-2; D gene: -; CDR3 length: 14; J gene: TRBJ2-2; CDR3 DNA: TGTGCCAGCAGCTTAGGGCGGGGTGCCGGGGAGCTGTTTTTT; CDR3 protein: CASSLGRGAGELFF
clone size: -; V gene: TRBV7-2; D gene: -; CDR3 length: 14; J gene: TRBJ1-2; CDR3 DNA: TGTGCCAGCAGCTTAGTCTCGGTTGGCTATGGCTACACCTTC; CDR3 protein: CASSLVSVGYGYTF
clone size: -; V gene: TRBV6-6; D gene: -; CDR3 length: 11; J gene: TRBJ2-5; CDR3 DNA: TGTGCCAGCAGTTACCGGGAGACCCAGTACTTC; CDR3 protein: CASSYRETQYF
clone size: -; V gene: TRBV5-6; D gene: TRBD1; CDR3 length: 16; J gene: TRBJ1-5; CDR3 DNA: TGTGCCAGCAGCCTAGGGACAGGGATAGGCGATCAGCCCCAGCATTTT; CDR3 protein: CASSLGTGIGDQPQHF
clone size: -; V gene: TRBV3-1/TRBV3-2; D gene: -; CDR3 length: 16; J gene: TRBJ1-5; CDR3 DNA: TGTGCCAGCAGCCAAGATCATGGGCAGGTCAATCAGCCCCAGCATTTT; CDR3 protein: CASSQDHGQVNQPQHF
clone size: -; V gene: TRBV9; D gene: TRBD1; CDR3 length: 16; J gene: TRBJ1-2; CDR3 DNA: TGTGCCAGCAGCGGAGAGCCGGGACAGGGTAGTTATGGCTACACCTTC; CDR3 protein: CASSGEPGQGSYGYTF
clone size: -; V gene: TRBV6-6; D gene: TRBD1; CDR3 length: 15; J gene: TRBJ1-1; CDR3 DNA: TGTGCCAGCAGTTACCCGGCGGACAGGGAGGCTGAAGCTTTCTTT; CDR3 protein: CASSYPADREAEAFF
clone size: -; V gene: TRBV19; D gene: -; CDR3 length: 14; J gene: TRBJ1-4; CDR3 DNA: TGTGCCAGTAGGCGCGTTGAAACTAATGAAAAACTGTTTTTT; CDR3 protein: CASRRVETNEKLFF
clone size: -; V gene: TRBV2; D gene: TRBD1; CDR3 length: 14; J gene: TRBJ1-2; CDR3 DNA: TGTGCCAGCAGTGAAACAGGGGAGTATAATGGCTACACCTTC; CDR3 protein: CASSETGEYNGYTF
clone size: -; V gene: TRBV19; D gene: TRBD2; CDR3 length: 15; J gene: TRBJ2-7; CDR3 DNA: TGTGCCAGTAGTATAGGAGCGGGGGTCTCCTACGAGCAGTACTTC; CDR3 protein: CASSIGAGVSYEQYF